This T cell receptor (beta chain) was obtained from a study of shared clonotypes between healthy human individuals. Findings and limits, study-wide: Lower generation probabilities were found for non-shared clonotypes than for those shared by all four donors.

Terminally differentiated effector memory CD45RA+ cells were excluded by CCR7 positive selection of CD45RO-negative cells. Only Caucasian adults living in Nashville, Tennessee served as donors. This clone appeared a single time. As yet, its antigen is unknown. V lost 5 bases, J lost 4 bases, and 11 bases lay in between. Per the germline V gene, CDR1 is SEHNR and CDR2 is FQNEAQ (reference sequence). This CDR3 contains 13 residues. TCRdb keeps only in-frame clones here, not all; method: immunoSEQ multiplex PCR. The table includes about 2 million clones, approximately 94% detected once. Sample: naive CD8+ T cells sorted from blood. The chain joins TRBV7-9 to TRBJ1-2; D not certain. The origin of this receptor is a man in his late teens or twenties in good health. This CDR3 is CASSPSGSYGYTF. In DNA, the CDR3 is TGTGCCAGCAGCCCTAGCGGGTCCTATGGCTACACCTTC. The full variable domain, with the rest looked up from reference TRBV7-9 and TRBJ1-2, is DTGVSQNPRHKITKRGQNVTFRCDPISEHNRLYWYRQTLGQGPEFLTYFQNEAQLEKSRLLSDRFSAERPKGSFSTLEIQRTEQGDSAMYLCASSPSGSYGYTFGSGTRLTVV.